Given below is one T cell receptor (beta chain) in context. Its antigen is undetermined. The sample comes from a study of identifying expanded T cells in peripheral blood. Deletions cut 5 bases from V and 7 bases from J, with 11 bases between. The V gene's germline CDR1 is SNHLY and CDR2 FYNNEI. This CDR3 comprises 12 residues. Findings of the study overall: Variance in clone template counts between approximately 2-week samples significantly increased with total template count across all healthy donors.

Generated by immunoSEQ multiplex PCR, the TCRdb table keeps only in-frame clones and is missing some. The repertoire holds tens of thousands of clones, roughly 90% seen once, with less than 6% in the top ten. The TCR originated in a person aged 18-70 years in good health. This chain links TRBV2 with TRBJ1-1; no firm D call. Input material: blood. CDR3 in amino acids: CASSSSPLEAFF. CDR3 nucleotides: TGTGCCAGCAGTAGTTCTCCCCTTGAAGCTTTCTTT. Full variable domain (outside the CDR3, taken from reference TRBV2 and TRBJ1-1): EPEVTQTPSHQVTQMGQEVILRCVPISNHLYFYWYRQILGQKVEFLVSFYNNEISEKSEIFDDQFSVERPDGSNFTLKIRSTKLEDSAMYFCASSSSPLEAFFGQGTRLTVV.